This T cell receptor (beta chain) was obtained from a study of T cells in Graves' hyperthyroidism and ophthalmopathy. Researchers amplified the TCR beta CDR3 regions from RNA transcripts. The HTBI primer set was used in a first-round RT-PCR of the TCR CDR3. In TCRdb, the multiplex PCR reads were re-called with MiXCR into one record per CDR3 protein. In the table there are around 370,000 distinct CDR3 sequences, roughly 18% of which are singletons. The source is a man aged 18 to 35 with Graves' ophthalmopathy. Specimen: blood.

The chain's CDR3 is CASRLQAATGNTIYF. As DNA, the CDR3 is TGTGCCAGCAGGTTACAGGCGGCAACTGGAAACACCATATATTTT. The rearrangement joins TRBV12-3 or TRBV12-4 to TRBJ1-3; D perhaps matches TRBD1 (5 bases). The CDR3 contains 15 residues. Trimming shortened V by 6 bases and J by 2 bases, and 14 bases separated the two germline ends.